This T cell receptor (beta chain) was identified during a study of identifying expanded T cells in peripheral blood. Healthy donors had no documented immune events, such as infections, while sampled. Assay used: immunoSEQ multiplex PCR; TCRdb lists only in-frame clones, some missing. The sample yields approximately 100,000 clones, approximately 91% seen once. This CDR3 spans 14 amino acids. After removal of 5 bases from V and 4 bases from J, the junction contained 7 bases not matched to a gene. Germline CDR1 reads SGHTA; CDR2 reads FQGNSA. The rearrangement uses TRBV7-2 and TRBJ1-1; 7 nucleotides align to TRBD1. The sequence came from a person aged 18-70 years in good health. Input material: blood. CDR3: CASSATGSATEAFF. CDR3 bases: TGTGCCAGCAGCGCGACAGGGTCGGCCACTGAAGCTTTCTTT.